The following is a T cell receptor (beta chain) sequence with its context. Its antigen is as yet unknown. The data were obtained in a study of T cell responses to AZD1222 COVID-19 vaccine. Findings and limits, study-wide: Donors were chiefly white British, with a greater number of females, and clonal diversity was perhaps underestimated.

Trimming stripped 9 bases from V and 6 bases from J, with 17 bases between. Germline V CDR1 and CDR2: MNHEY, SVGAGI. CDR3 length equals 13 residues. Sequenced by immunoSEQ multiplex PCR; TCRdb stores in-frame clones only, minus some. The sample lists around 130,000 clones; more than 85% were seen once. The V and J genes are TRBV6-5 and TRBJ1-1, with a tentative D call TRBD1 (5 bases). The sample here was peripheral blood, taken 28 days after the second AZD1222 dose. This TCR was recovered from an adult who received the AZD1222 COVID-19 vaccine. The chain's CDR3 is CASKGRFTAEAFF. The CDR3 nucleotides are TGTGCCAGTAAGGGACGGTTTACGGCTGAAGCTTTCTTT.